This paragraph reports one TCR beta chain. The sample is drawn from a study of blood T cell repertoires in COVID-19. The CDR3 contains 13 residues. The protocol was immunoSEQ multiplex PCR, while the TCRdb copy is restricted to in-frame clones and leaves out a portion. Seen here are hundreds of thousands of clones, roughly 86% observed once, and the top ten hold 1.5% to 2%. The TCR comes from a woman between 55 and 75 years old who had recovered from COVID-19. This rearrangement joins TRBV21-1 to TRBJ1-1; the DNA was not compared with TRBD1, the D call given in the table. TRBV21-1 is noted as a pseudogene. The sequenced sample was peripheral blood. This CDR3 is CASSKGQNTEAFF. The DNA for the CDR3 is TGTGCCAGCAGCAAGGGACAGAACACTGAAGCTTTCTTT.